Listed here are 15 T cell receptor beta chains from one sample, sequenced in a study of shared T cell receptors in the human thymus. TCRdb's table, derived via immunoSEQ multiplex PCR, lists solely in-frame clones and lacks some. The table lists almost 550,000 clones, around 78% of them singletons. The same specimen was also included in a second study, on human thymus T cells.

The sample taken for sequencing was thymocytes. Receptor source: a boy under two years old with a congenital heart defect.

The chain has TRBV14 and TRBJ1-4; 9 bases match TRBD1. The CDR3 runs to 17 residues. CDR1 is SGHDN, CDR2 FVKESK, per germline. V dropped 1 base and J dropped 6; count of bases not matched to a gene: 9. The CDR3 nucleotides read TGTGCCAGCAGCCAAGGGCCTCCCGGACAGGGGCATGAAAAACTGTTTTTT. Its protein product is CASSQGPPGQGHEKLFF.

V and J are TRBV4-2 and TRBJ1-3; 8 nucleotides align to TRBD1. Per germline, CDR1 LGHNA and CDR2 YNFKEQ. The CDR3 has 20 amino acids. The J segment lost 0 bases and the V segment lost 2 bases, leaving 15 bases of the junction unmatched. CDR3: CASSQFRQTGANNSGNTIYF. The CDR3 DNA is TGTGCCAGCAGCCAATTTCGACAGACAGGGGCCAACAACTCTGGAAACACCATATATTTT.

The CDR3 here is CASSPRGGNTEAFF. The CDR3 DNA sequence: TGTGCCAGCAGCCCCCGCGGTGGGAACACTGAAGCTTTCTTT. The chain employs TRBV7-8 and TRBJ1-1, with no clear D. The length of the CDR3 is 14 residues. Germline CDR1 is SGHVS and CDR2 is FQNEAQ. V was clipped by 5 bases and J by 1 base, with 11 bases between them.

The chain carries TRBV11-2 and TRBJ2-7, with 8 bases lining up with TRBD2. J lost 6 bases, V lost 0 bases, and 16 bases had no gene match. This CDR3 has 18 residues. The germline V gene encodes CDR1 SGHAT and CDR2 FQNNGV. This chain's CDR3 is CASSLDHGSGAIFGEQYF. The CDR3, as DNA: TGTGCCAGCAGCTTAGATCACGGTAGCGGGGCAATTTTCGGCGAGCAGTACTTC. The whole variable domain, filled in from reference TRBV11-2 and TRBJ2-7, reads EAGVAQSPRYKIIEKRQSVAFWCNPISGHATLYWYQQILGQGPKLLIQFQNNGVVDDSQLPKDRFSAERLKGVDSTLKIQPAKLEDSAVYLCASSLDHGSGAIFGEQYFGPGTRLTVT.

J is TRBJ2-7 and V is TRBV11-2; 9 bases agree with TRBD2. The CDR3 extends over 14 amino acids. Germline V gene sequence: CDR1 SGHAT, CDR2 FQNNGV. Trimming cost V 1 base and J 4 bases; bases outside gene matches: 2. The CDR3 spells CASSLGGRDYEQYF. As DNA, the CDR3 is TGTGCCAGCAGCTTAGGCGGGAGGGATTACGAGCAGTACTTC.

The gene calls are TRBV15 and TRBJ2-1, with 11 nucleotides matching TRBD2. Losses at the gene ends were 0 bases for V and 9 bases for J; bases not matched to a gene: 28. Germline CDR1 is LNHNV and CDR2 is YYDKDF (reference sequence). The CDR3 sequence is 23 residues long. The DNA of the CDR3 is TGTGCCACCAGCAGAGATGGAGGTGGGCCTTTTAGCGGGAGGGCCCAACCGAATGGTGAGCAGTTCTTC. This codes for CATSRDGGGPFSGRAQPNGEQFF.

This clone was observed a few times. The chain uses TRBV30 and TRBJ2-7, with 9 bases aligning to TRBD2. J was trimmed by 0 bases and V by 3 bases; bases with no gene match: 9. The CDR3 consists of 16 residues. CDR1 is GTSNPN, CDR2 SVGIG, per germline (reference sequence). The CDR3 DNA sequence: TGTGCCTGGAGGGCTAGCGGGGCGGGTAGCTCCTACGAGCAGTACTTC. Translating it yields CAWRASGAGSSYEQYF.

This clone was found once. The chain uses TRBV7-8 and TRBJ2-7; a possible D gene is TRBD2 (6 bases). V was pared by 5 bases and J by 4 bases, with 18 bases between. Germline CDR1 and CDR2: SGHVS and FQNEAQ. This CDR3 spans 15 amino acids. CDR3 DNA sequence: TGTGCCAGCAGCCAAGGGAGGACGGCCCCATACGAGCAGTACTTC. It is translated as CASSQGRTAPYEQYF.

The rearrangement uses TRBV11-2 and TRBJ2-7, with TRBD2 identical over 9 bases. The CDR3 spans 15 residues. The V gene end was trimmed by 7 bases and the J gene end by 2 bases; junction bases not matched to a gene: 9. Germline values: CDR1 SGHAT, CDR2 FQNNGV. Here the CDR3 DNA reads TGTGCCAGCACCCTGACTAGCGGATTTACCTACGAGCAGTACTTC. The encoded protein is CASTLTSGFTYEQYF.

The chain carries TRBV27 and TRBJ2-7; 14 bases are shared with TRBD2. Germline CDR1 is MNHEY and CDR2 is SMNVEV (reference sequence). There are 17 residues in the CDR3. The V gene end was trimmed by 2 bases and the J gene end by 6 bases; junction bases not matched to a gene: 9. CDR3 loop: CASSLIPGLAGVVEQYF. The CDR3 nucleotides are TGTGCCAGCAGTTTAATCCCGGGACTAGCGGGAGTCGTCGAGCAGTACTTC.

The chain couples TRBV5-1 to TRBJ2-1; D possibly corresponds to TRBD1 (5 bases). Germline-derived CDR1 and CDR2 are SGHRS and YFSETQ. V lost 2 bases to trimming and J lost 5 bases, with 17 bases between them. The CDR3 covers 16 residues. CDR3 sequence reads: CASSLVRPKGDNEQFF. The CDR3 DNA follows: TGCGCCAGCAGCTTAGTTCGCCCCAAAGGGGACAATGAGCAGTTCTTC.

This clone has just one count. The chain is built from TRBV6-6 and TRBJ1-1; D gene unclear. The germline gives CDR1 MNHNY, CDR2 SVGAGI (reference sequence). The V end was cut by 6 bases, the J end by 5 bases, with 22 bases between. The CDR3 is 16 residues long. CDR3 protein: CASSSDRRRNTTEAFF. CDR3 in DNA: TGTGCCAGCAGCTCGGATAGGAGACGTAATACGACTGAAGCTTTCTTT.

This rearrangement joins TRBV7-2 to TRBJ1-5; D is possibly TRBD1 (6 bases). This CDR3 comprises 15 residues. Germline CDR1 reads SGHTA; CDR2 reads FQGNSA. V was cut by 1 base and J by 6 bases, with 13 bases left in between. The CDR3, as DNA: TGTGCCAGCAGCTTAGGGGGGAGGGGGATTCAGCCCCAGCATTTT. Translated, it gives CASSLGGRGIQPQHF. The entire variable domain, with the rest obtained from reference TRBV7-2 and TRBJ1-5, is as follows: GAGVSQSPSNKVTEKGKDVELRCDPISGHTALYWYRQSLGQGLEFLIYFQGNSAPDKSGLPSDRFSAERTGGSVSTLTIQRTQQEDSAVYLCASSLGGRGIQPQHFGDGTRLSIL.

This chain uses TRBV5-4 with TRBJ2-2; the match to TRBD1 covers 7 bases. CDR1 SGHNT and CDR2 YYREEE come from the germline V gene (reference sequence). V lost 4 bases to trimming and J lost 3 bases; unmatched junction nucleotides: 3. The CDR3 contains 14 residues. The CDR3 region is CASSRQGDTGELFF. The CDR3 region has the DNA TGTGCCAGCAGCAGACAGGGAGACACCGGGGAGCTGTTTTTT.

The V and J genes are TRBV27 and TRBJ2-2; 10 bases are a match to TRBD2. After removal of 0 bases from V and 4 bases from J, the junction contained 2 bases not matched to a gene. This CDR3 comprises 16 residues. CDR1 and CDR2 from the germline V gene are MNHEY and SMNVEV (reference sequence). The CDR3 sequence: CASSLSASGGTGELFF. The CDR3 DNA reads TGTGCCAGCAGTTTATCTGCTAGCGGGGGCACCGGGGAGCTGTTTTTT.